The clone carrying this T cell receptor beta chain appeared a single time. CDR3 length: 15 residues. Germline V gene data show CDR1 as SGHKS and CDR2 as YYEKEE (reference sequence). V lost 1 base and J 0 bases, leaving 8 bases between the germline ends. These data belong to a study of blood T cell repertoires in COVID-19. Study information: COVID-19 samples from acute and convalescent phases originated in the United States, Italy and Spain.

Individuals aged roughly 18 to 100 years were recruited from roughly 22 US areas. Method: immunoSEQ multiplex PCR; TCRdb's copy keeps in-frame clones and lacks some. Among a few hundred thousand clones listed, roughly 90% were seen once. V is TRBV5-5 and J is TRBJ2-4; the D is unclear. The clonotype originates from a man between 18 and 29 years old with acute COVID-19. The sample was PBMCs or T cells enriched from blood (not recorded which). CDR3 residues: CASSLSDLAKNIQYF. The CDR3 DNA follows: TGTGCCAGCAGCTTGTCAGATCTAGCCAAAAACATTCAGTACTTC.